This T cell receptor (beta chain) was documented in a study of cytomegalovirus exposure and HLA in healthy donors. Libraries were prepared by immunoSEQ multiplex PCR; TCRdb keeps only in-frame clonotypes and omits some of them. The sample lists 170,000 or so clones, about 86% seen once, with approximately 3% in the top ten. The CDR3 spans 15 residues. From germline, CDR1 is LGHNA and CDR2 YSLEER. V lost 0 bases to trimming and J lost 0 bases, with 8 bases between them. Study-level points and caveats: The authors enumerated 164 TCR beta chains as linked to cytomegalovirus. Usually a TCR sequence was rare, but some public TCRs were found in many donors. The classifier, whose performance was assessed in both the original and validation cohorts, reportedly diagnosed cytomegalovirus status with high specificity and sensitivity.

A single count supports this clone. Its antigen is not known. Among the 110 or so subjects of the validation cohort, separate from the roughly 670-subject first cohort, were the donors. The rearrangement links TRBV4-3 to TRBJ1-1; D is unresolved. Sequenced: PBMCs. This TCR came from a woman aged 18-35 years in good health and CMV-seropositive. CDR3: CASSQDRGLNTEAFF. The CDR3, as DNA: TGCGCCAGCAGCCAAGATCGAGGCCTGAACACTGAAGCTTTCTTT.